The 24 T cell receptor beta chains below come from one sample, sequenced in a study of circulating and synovial CD4+ cells in juvenile arthritis. Profiling relied on immunoSEQ multiplex PCR, and the TCRdb table lists in-frame clones only, not all of them. The sample shows 30,000 or so clones, over 90% of them seen only once. Sequences were obtained from CD4+ T cells from blood. The source of these receptors is a human donor with juvenile idiopathic arthritis.

This chain uses TRBV6-5 with TRBJ2-1, with 8 bases fitting TRBD1. The J segment lost 7 bases and the V segment lost 4 bases, leaving 9 bases of the junction unmatched. CDR1 and CDR2 (germline): MNHEY, SVGAGI. The CDR3 has 15 amino acids. The CDR3 nucleotides read TGTGCCAGCAGTTTGGACAGGGTATCGGGAAATGAGCAGTTCTTC. Encoded protein: CASSLDRVSGNEQFF.

The V and J genes are TRBV5-1 and TRBJ2-3, with 8 bases identical to TRBD2. Germline values: CDR1 SGHRS, CDR2 YFSETQ. J lost 0 bases, V lost 7 bases, and 10 bases had no gene match. CDR3 length equals 16 residues. As DNA, the CDR3 is TGCGCCAGCCGACGGTTCAGCGGGGGTAGCACAGATACGCAGTATTTT. The encoded protein is CASRRFSGGSTDTQYF.

The V call is TRBV4-3, the J call TRBJ2-1; TRBD2 agrees at 13 bases. J was trimmed by 8 bases and V by 1 base; bases with no gene match: 2. CDR1 is LGHNA, CDR2 YSLEER, per germline. The CDR3 totals 15 residues. In nucleotides, the CDR3 is TGCGCCAGCAGCCAAGGGACTAGCGGGGGAGATGAGCAGTTCTTC. Amino acids: CASSQGTSGGDEQFF.

V gene TRBV7-6 combines with J gene TRBJ2-5; TRBD2 matches at 14 bases. The junction had 2 bases not matched to a gene; V was cut back by 1 base and J by 1 base. Germline CDR1 reads SGHVS; CDR2 reads FNYEAQ. There are 17 residues in the CDR3. The CDR3, as DNA: TGTGCCAGCAGCTTAGGACTAGCGGGGGGGCCCCAAGAGACCCAGTACTTC. Its translation is CASSLGLAGGPQETQYF. The complete variable domain, with remaining parts taken from reference TRBV7-6 and TRBJ2-5, reads GAGVSQSPRYKVTKRGQDVALRCDPISGHVSLYWYRQALGQGPEFLTYFNYEAQQDKSGLPNDRFSAERPEGSISTLTIQRTEQRDSAMYRCASSLGLAGGPQETQYFGPGTRLLVL.

The V call is TRBV10-3, the J call TRBJ2-7; no definite D call. Germline values: CDR1 ENHRY, CDR2 SYGVKD. The CDR3 spans 12 residues. With 4 bases removed from V and 6 bases from J, the gap between germline ends came to 10 bases. The CDR3 loop is CAISGSSVEQYF. The CDR3 DNA follows: TGTGCCATCAGTGGGTCGTCGGTCGAGCAGTACTTC.

V gene TRBV12-5 combines with J gene TRBJ2-7; 15 bases agree with TRBD2. V lost 5 bases, J lost 1 base, and 3 bases stayed unmatched. The CDR3 has 16 amino acids. The V gene's germline CDR1 is LGHNT and CDR2 FRNRAP. The CDR3 coding sequence is TGTGCTAGTGGTCCTGGGACTAGCGGGGGGTCCTACGAGCAGTACTTC. It specifies CASGPGTSGGSYEQYF.

The chain uses TRBV19 and TRBJ2-4; TRBD2 matches 8 bases. CDR1 and CDR2 (germline): LNHDA, SQIVND (reference sequence). Germline trimming cut 10 bases from V and 1 base from J; bases unmatched to any gene: 21. The CDR3 is 19 residues long. Here the CDR3 reads CATAGGGVGTQGAKNIQYF. The CDR3 DNA follows: TGTGCCACCGCGGGAGGCGGAGTAGGGACACAAGGGGCCAAAAACATTCAGTACTTC.

V and J are TRBV9 and TRBJ2-3, with D uncertain. Trimming took 0 bases from V and 2 from J, leaving 7 bases between them. The V gene's germline CDR1 is SGDLS and CDR2 YYNGEE. The CDR3 has 14 residues. The CDR3: CASSVAPYTDTQYF. In nucleotides, the CDR3 is TGTGCCAGCAGCGTAGCTCCGTACACAGATACGCAGTATTTT.

The chain combines TRBV7-8 with TRBJ2-3, with 16 bases aligning to TRBD2. Trimming removed 4 bases from V and 0 bases from J; junction bases left unmatched: 4. Looked up from germline, CDR1 is SGHVS and CDR2 is FQNEAQ. This CDR3 is built from 18 residues. The CDR3 nucleotides read TGTGCCAGCAGCTCGGGACTAGCGGGAGGGCCAAGCACAGATACGCAGTATTTT. Translated: CASSSGLAGGPSTDTQYF.

The chain is built from TRBV7-8 and TRBJ2-7; TRBD2 matches at 9 bases. Per germline, CDR1 SGHVS and CDR2 FQNEAQ. The trim removed 5 bases at V and 3 bases at J, leaving 20 bases unmatched. This CDR3 spans 19 amino acids. The chain's CDR3 is CASSIGAPTSGYKGYEQYF. The CDR3 bases are TGTGCCAGCAGCATAGGGGCCCCGACTAGCGGTTATAAGGGCTACGAGCAGTACTTC.

V is TRBV5-1 and J is TRBJ2-5, with 7 bases aligning to TRBD2. This CDR3 has 14 amino acids. The V segment lost 2 bases and the J segment 2 bases; nucleotides outside the gene matches: 3. CDR1 and CDR2 from the germline V gene are SGHRS and YFSETQ. In DNA form, the CDR3 reads TGCGCCAGCAGCTTAGGGACTACTCAAGAGACCCAGTACTTC. Amino acid sequence: CASSLGTTQETQYF.

This rearrangement joins TRBV7-2 to TRBJ1-5; 7 bases are a match to TRBD1. This CDR3 region has 18 residues. Germline lookup yields CDR1 SGHTA and CDR2 FQGNSA. V shed 5 bases, J shed 2 bases, and the junction held 15 bases outside the gene matches. CDR3: CASSPPAGTAERNQPQHF. Written as DNA, the CDR3 is TGTGCCAGCAGCCCCCCCGCCGGGACAGCTGAGCGCAATCAGCCCCAGCATTTT.

The chain uses TRBV19 and TRBJ1-1; 8 bases fit TRBD1. Germline CDR1 and CDR2: LNHDA and SQIVND (reference sequence). V trimming: 5 bases; J trimming: 3 bases; junction bases outside the gene matches: 11. The CDR3 runs 16 residues. The CDR3 spells CASSAPSGTGDTEAFF. In DNA, the CDR3 is TGTGCCAGTAGTGCACCGTCCGGGACAGGCGACACTGAAGCTTTCTTT. Complete variable domain (other parts from reference TRBV19 and TRBJ1-1): DGGITQSPKYLFRKEGQNVTLSCEQNLNHDAMYWYRQDPGQGLRLIYYSQIVNDFQKGDIAEGYSVSREKKESFPLTVTSAQKNPTAFYLCASSAPSGTGDTEAFFGQGTRLTVV.

The rearrangement uses TRBV18 and TRBJ2-7; tentatively, D is TRBD2 (5 bases). V was trimmed by 2 bases and J by 0 bases, leaving 11 bases between them. Germline V gene lookup returns CDR1 KGHSH and CDR2 LQKENI. There are 15 residues in the CDR3. CDR3 amino acids: CASSPMLGSSYEQYF. The CDR3 DNA reads TGTGCCAGCTCACCAATGCTTGGGAGCTCCTACGAGCAGTACTTC.

A few counts support this clone. The V and J genes are TRBV7-3 and TRBJ1-6; no clear D. The length of the CDR3 is 14 residues. Germline values: CDR1 SGHTA, CDR2 FQGTGA. The V gene lost 5 bases and the J gene lost 7 bases, with 12 bases spanning the gap. The CDR3 protein is CASSPSGGNSPLHF. For the CDR3, the DNA is TGTGCCAGCAGCCCTAGTGGAGGGAATTCACCCCTCCACTTT.

The J gene is TRBJ2-5, the V gene TRBV11-3; D unclear. Deletions cut 6 bases from V and 1 base from J, with 9 bases between. Germline CDR1 SGHNT, CDR2 YENEEA. CDR3 length equals 13 residues. CDR3 residues: CASSQEAQETQYF. In nucleotides, the CDR3 is TGTGCCAGCAGTCAAGAAGCCCAAGAGACCCAGTACTTC.

This chain joins TRBV7-3 and TRBJ2-1, with 13 bases matching TRBD2. Unmatched junction bases numbered 15, after V lost 5 bases and J lost 8 bases. CDR3 length: 18 amino acids. Looked up from germline, CDR1 is SGHTA and CDR2 is FQGTGA. Here the CDR3 DNA reads TGTGCCAGCAGCAATATCTCACCCGGGACTAGCGGGATCGATGAGCAGTTCTTC. Translated, it gives CASSNISPGTSGIDEQFF. The variable domain in full, with the rest retrieved from reference TRBV7-3 and TRBJ2-1, is GAGVSQTPSNKVTEKGKYVELRCDPISGHTALYWYRQSLGQGPEFLIYFQGTGAADDSGLPNDRFFAVRPEGSVSTLKIQRTERGDSAVYLCASSNISPGTSGIDEQFFGPGTRLTVL.

This chain links TRBV29-1 with TRBJ2-3, with D unclear. The CDR3 totals 13 residues. The V gene lost 5 bases and the J gene lost 4 bases, with 13 bases spanning the gap. Germline assignment: CDR1 SQVTM and CDR2 ANQGSEA. Here the CDR3 reads CSVLLRLADTQYF. CDR3 sequence (DNA): TGCAGCGTTCTCCTCCGACTCGCAGATACGCAGTATTTT.

This chain links TRBV6-5 with TRBJ2-5, with 11 bases identical to TRBD2. The CDR3 has 16 residues. V shed 2 bases, J shed 5 bases, and the junction held 7 bases outside the gene matches. Germline loops: CDR1 MNHEY, CDR2 SVGAGI. Here the CDR3 DNA reads TGTGCCAGCAGTTACAATAGCGGGAGGGGGCGGGAGACCCAGTACTTC. Translation: CASSYNSGRGRETQYF.

The chain joins TRBV10-2 to TRBJ2-1; no definite D call. The germline V gene encodes CDR1 WSHSY and CDR2 SAAADI. The V end lost 5 bases, the J end lost 7 bases, and 9 bases lay between the germline ends. The CDR3 length is 12 residues. CDR3 region: CASSIRWNEQFF. The DNA of the CDR3 is TGCGCCAGCAGTATTAGATGGAATGAGCAGTTCTTC.

The chain couples TRBV29-1 to TRBJ2-7, with 9 bases fitting TRBD1. The CDR3 contains 14 residues. CDR1 and CDR2 (germline): SQVTM, ANQGSEA. The J segment lost 3 bases and the V segment lost 1 base, leaving 4 bases of the junction unmatched. CDR3 region: CSVEGGQGRYEQYF. The DNA of the CDR3 is TGCAGCGTTGAAGGTGGACAGGGGCGCTACGAGCAGTACTTC.

This clone was found a few times. The rearrangement uses TRBV10-3 and TRBJ1-3; 8 nucleotides align to TRBD1. This CDR3 is 14 amino acids long. V dropped 8 bases and J dropped 3; count of bases not matched to a gene: 6. Germline CDR1 and CDR2: ENHRY and SYGVKD. The CDR3 loop reads CAIGPTGDGNTIYF. In nucleotides, the CDR3 is TGTGCCATCGGACCGACAGGGGATGGAAACACCATATATTTT.

This clone was seen a few times. The chain has TRBV4-3 and TRBJ1-4, with D unclear. Germline values: CDR1 LGHNA, CDR2 YSLEER. This CDR3 has 15 amino acids. V was clipped by 0 bases and J by 5 bases, with 10 bases between them. In nucleotides, the CDR3 is TGCGCCAGCAGCCAAGATAACAGCCGGAATGAAAAACTGTTTTTT. It codes for CASSQDNSRNEKLFF.

The V gene is TRBV19, the J gene TRBJ1-1; 8 nucleotides align to TRBD1. V lost 0 bases to trimming and J lost 0 bases; unmatched junction nucleotides: 3. The germline gives CDR1 LNHDA, CDR2 SQIVND (reference sequence). This CDR3 is built from 16 residues. As DNA, the CDR3 is TGTGCCAGTAGTATAGACAGGGGGCGTATGAACACTGAAGCTTTCTTT. Translation: CASSIDRGRMNTEAFF.